The 28 T cell receptor beta chains presented below share a single source sample, sequenced in a study of blood T cell repertoires in COVID-19. TCRdb's copy holds only in-frame clones and misses some; the assay was immunoSEQ multiplex PCR. Altogether 300,000 to 400,000 clones are present, more than 85% being singletons, with the ten largest covering more than 0.8%. Material: PBMCs or T cells enriched from blood (not recorded which). The receptor set was obtained from a woman in her 30s who had recovered from COVID-19.

This chain joins TRBV5-1 and TRBJ1-4; TRBD1 matches at 9 bases. Germline CDR1 and CDR2: SGHRS and YFSETQ. This CDR3 spans 15 amino acids. V lost 2 bases, J lost 7 bases, and 6 bases stayed unmatched. The CDR3 loop is CASSFGDRDSEKLFF. The CDR3 DNA follows: TGCGCCAGCAGCTTCGGGGACAGGGATAGTGAAAAACTGTTTTTT.

The chain has TRBV27 and TRBJ1-4; D gene ambiguous. Germline-derived CDR1 and CDR2 are MNHEY and SMNVEV (reference sequence). V lost 3 bases, J lost 0 bases, and 11 bases lay in between. There are 16 residues in the CDR3. The CDR3 bases are TGTGCCAGCAGTTTTTCGGACGGGGCAACTAATGAAAAACTGTTTTTT. This translates into CASSFSDGATNEKLFF. Combining the CDR3 with reference TRBV27 and TRBJ1-4 gives the whole variable domain EAQVTQNPRYLITVTGKKLTVTCSQNMNHEYMSWYRQDPGLGLRQIYYSMNVEVTDKGDVPEGYKVSRKEKRNFPLILESPSPNQTSLYFCASSFSDGATNEKLFFGSGTQLSVL.

The J gene is TRBJ1-5, the V gene TRBV19; D perhaps matches TRBD1 (6 bases). The CDR3 length is 17 residues. V was clipped by 3 bases and J by 3 bases, with 18 bases between them. Germline V gene sequence: CDR1 LNHDA, CDR2 SQIVND (reference sequence). The DNA for the CDR3 is TGTGCCAGTAGTATCGATGGGGGCGGGGGTGCCAATCAGCCCCAGCATTTT. It specifies CASSIDGGGGANQPQHF. Full variable domain (rest looked up from reference TRBV19 and TRBJ1-5): DGGITQSPKYLFRKEGQNVTLSCEQNLNHDAMYWYRQDPGQGLRLIYYSQIVNDFQKGDIAEGYSVSREKKESFPLTVTSAQKNPTAFYLCASSIDGGGGANQPQHFGDGTRLSIL.

As concerns this clone: Other nucleotide sequences in the sample specify the same CDR3. This CDR3 reads CASSPGQGNTEAFF. CDR3 sequence (DNA): TGTGCCAGCAGCCCGGGACAGGGGAACACTGAAGCTTTCTTT. The chain combines TRBV3-1 (or the pseudogene TRBV3-2) with TRBJ1-1; 9 bases line up with TRBD1. CDR1 is LGHDT, CDR2 YNNKEL, per germline (reference sequence). V gave up 4 bases and J gave up 1 base; unmatched junction bases: 1. The CDR3 runs to 14 residues.

The rearrangement joins TRBV7-9 to TRBJ2-2, with 7 bases matching TRBD2. Germline V gene lookup returns CDR1 SEHNR and CDR2 FQNEAQ (reference sequence). The V segment lost 6 bases and the J segment 6 bases; nucleotides outside the gene matches: 10. The CDR3 sequence is 15 residues long. CDR3 amino acids: CASRAGLVGAGELFF. Here the CDR3 DNA reads TGTGCCAGCAGGGCCGGACTAGTCGGTGCCGGGGAGCTGTTTTTT.

V and J are TRBV28 and TRBJ1-2; D may be TRBD1 (5 bases). The CDR3 is made up of 12 amino acids. Trimming removed 8 bases from V and 3 bases from J, with 10 bases in between. Germline CDR1 and CDR2: MDHEN and SYDVKM. CDR3 DNA: TGTGCCAGCCGGGCGGGGGACTATGGCTACACCTTC. Its protein product is CASRAGDYGYTF.

The chain links TRBV7-9 to TRBJ2-3; TRBD1 matches at 8 bases. CDR1 is SEHNR and CDR2 is FQNEAQ in the germline V gene (reference sequence). With V trimmed by 6 bases and J by 0 bases, 2 bases remained unmatched. The CDR3 contains 14 residues. The CDR3 DNA reads as TGTGCCAGCAGAAGACAGGGGAGCACAGATACGCAGTATTTT. Its translation: CASRRQGSTDTQYF. The full variable domain, in which reference TRBV7-9 and TRBJ2-3 provide the parts outside the CDR3, is DTGVSQNPRHKITKRGQNVTFRCDPISEHNRLYWYRQTLGQGPEFLTYFQNEAQLEKSRLLSDRFSAERPKGSFSTLEIQRTEQGDSAMYLCASRRQGSTDTQYFGPGTRLTVL.

The chain is built from TRBV18 and TRBJ2-3; TRBD2 agrees at 7 bases. The germline V gene encodes CDR1 KGHSH and CDR2 LQKENI. This CDR3 has 16 residues. The trim removed 1 base at V and 2 bases at J, leaving 6 bases unmatched. CDR3 nucleotide sequence: TGTGCCAGCTCACCACTCGCGGCGGGGGACACAGATACGCAGTATTTT. It encodes CASSPLAAGDTDTQYF.

This chain links TRBV5-4 with TRBJ1-6; 11 nucleotides align to TRBD1. The germline CDR1 and CDR2 sequences are SGHNT and YYREEE (reference sequence). The CDR3 is 16 residues long. The V and J ends lost 4 bases and 3 bases, in that order; junction bases with no gene match: 3. The CDR3 DNA reads TGTGCCAGCAGCCCGGGGACAGGGGGCTATAATTCACCCCTCCACTTT. Its protein is CASSPGTGGYNSPLHF.

This clone was observed a few times. The J gene is TRBJ2-7, the V gene TRBV3-1 (or the pseudogene TRBV3-2), with D perhaps matching TRBD1 (5 bases). From germline, CDR1 is LGHDT and CDR2 YNNKEL (reference sequence). Trimming removed 1 base from V and 0 bases from J, with 10 bases in between. The CDR3 is 15 residues long. CDR3 sequence (DNA): TGTGCCAGCAGCCAAGGGACATCACTCTCCTACGAGCAGTACTTC. Protein sequence: CASSQGTSLSYEQYF.

CDR3: CASRGQGPSEQYF. Here the CDR3 DNA reads TGTGCCAGCCGAGGACAGGGGCCTAGCGAGCAGTACTTC. The genes are TRBV2 and TRBJ2-7; 9 nucleotides match TRBD1. In germline, CDR1 is SNHLY, CDR2 FYNNEI. The CDR3 runs to 13 residues. V trimming: 8 bases; J trimming: 6 bases; junction bases outside the gene matches: 8.

J is TRBJ1-2 and V is TRBV6-5; 7 positions match TRBD1. V trimming: 0 bases; J trimming: 4 bases; junction bases outside the gene matches: 8. CDR1 MNHEY and CDR2 SVGAGI come from the germline V gene. This CDR3 is built from 16 residues. The CDR3 reads CASSYSISPGGYGYTF. The CDR3 DNA reads TGTGCCAGCAGTTACTCGATTTCGCCAGGGGGCTATGGCTACACCTTC.

The chain has TRBV5-1 and TRBJ2-5, with TRBD1 identical over 8 bases. This CDR3 comprises 13 residues. The V segment lost 2 bases and the J segment 5 bases; nucleotides outside the gene matches: 2. CDR1 and CDR2 from the germline V gene are SGHRS and YFSETQ. The CDR3 bases are TGCGCCAGCAGCTTTGGGGACAGGGAGACCCAGTACTTC. Its translation is CASSFGDRETQYF. The full variable domain, with the rest looked up from reference TRBV5-1 and TRBJ2-5, is KAGVTQTPRYLIKTRGQQVTLSCSPISGHRSVSWYQQTPGQGLQFLFEYFSETQRNKGNFPGRFSGRQFSNSRSEMNVSTLELGDSALYLCASSFGDRETQYFGPGTRLLVL.

The rearrangement uses TRBV2 and TRBJ1-1; D is undetermined. The germline gives CDR1 SNHLY, CDR2 FYNNEI. This CDR3 is 13 amino acids long. Trimming removed 2 bases from V and 8 bases from J, with 12 bases in between. The CDR3 is CASSESGRGEAFF. The CDR3 DNA sequence: TGTGCCAGCAGTGAATCGGGCAGAGGGGAAGCTTTCTTT.

This chain connects TRBV12-3 or TRBV12-4 to TRBJ2-7; D unclear. Trimming took off 4 bases at V and 0 bases at J, with 7 bases between the two ends. The CDR3 is made up of 13 amino acids. The DNA for the CDR3 is TGTGCCAGCAGTTCGAGCTACTCCTACGAGCAGTACTTC. Encoded protein: CASSSSYSYEQYF.

The V call is TRBV4-1, the J call TRBJ2-7; 9 nucleotides line up with TRBD1. The CDR3 has 15 amino acids. V was pared by 3 bases and J by 3 bases, with 6 bases of the junction left unmatched. Per germline, CDR1 MGHRA and CDR2 YSYEKL. In DNA, the CDR3 is TGCGCCAGCAGCCAGGGACAGGGATCCGTCTACGAGCAGTACTTC. Its translation is CASSQGQGSVYEQYF.

This chain connects TRBV11-2 to TRBJ1-1; TRBD1 is a possible D gene (5 bases). Germline CDR1 reads SGHAT; CDR2 reads FQNNGV. V was shortened by 2 bases and J by 11 bases, with 15 bases between the two germline ends. The CDR3 has 13 residues. CDR3 sequence (DNA): TGTGCCAGCAGCTTACCAGCGGGGGATCGGGCTTTCTTT. Protein: CASSLPAGDRAFF.

The CDR3 is CASSYSRGGQPQHF. CDR3 DNA: TGTGCCAGCAGTTACTCGAGGGGGGGTCAGCCCCAGCATTTT. The chain couples TRBV6-2 or TRBV6-3 to TRBJ1-5, with D perhaps matching TRBD1 (6 bases). The CDR3 loop spans 14 amino acids. In germline, CDR1 is MNHEY, CDR2 SVGEGT. With 0 bases removed from V and 6 bases from J, the gap between germline ends came to 9 bases.

This chain connects TRBV9 to TRBJ2-7; tentative D call: TRBD2 (6 bases). V lost 4 bases and J lost 2, with 19 bases in between. The V gene's germline CDR1 is SGDLS and CDR2 YYNGEE. This CDR3 is built from 16 residues. CDR3 in amino acids: CASSSGTGLFPYEQYF. The CDR3 bases are TGTGCCAGCAGCTCAGGGACGGGACTTTTTCCCTACGAGCAGTACTTC.

CDR3 region: CASSPGTSGPYEQYF. As DNA, the CDR3 is TGTGCCAGCAGCCCGGGGACTAGCGGACCTTACGAGCAGTACTTC. The chain joins TRBV7-9 to TRBJ2-7, with 11 nucleotides matching TRBD2. V lost 5 bases and J lost 4; bases outside the gene matches: 7. Per germline, CDR1 SEHNR and CDR2 FQNEAQ (reference sequence). The CDR3 sequence is 15 residues long.

The chain recombines TRBV6-1 with TRBJ2-6; TRBD1 matches 7 bases. CDR1 and CDR2 from the germline V gene are MNHNS and SASEGT. This CDR3 has 17 residues. V shed 4 bases and J 0 bases; nucleotides not matched to a gene: 6. The CDR3 is CASSAQGVFSGANVLTF. The CDR3 coding sequence is TGTGCCAGCAGTGCTCAGGGGGTTTTCTCTGGGGCCAACGTCCTGACTTTC.

This chain connects TRBV11-2 to TRBJ2-5; 7 bases align to TRBD1. The CDR3 length is 14 residues. J gave up 3 bases and V 5 bases, and 6 bases lay outside the gene matches. Germline V gene data show CDR1 as SGHAT and CDR2 as FQNNGV. The CDR3 DNA reads as TGTGCCAGCAGCGGCTTCGGGACAGAAGAGACCCAGTACTTC. It specifies CASSGFGTEETQYF. Combining the CDR3 with reference TRBV11-2 and TRBJ2-5 gives the whole variable domain EAGVAQSPRYKIIEKRQSVAFWCNPISGHATLYWYQQILGQGPKLLIQFQNNGVVDDSQLPKDRFSAERLKGVDSTLKIQPAKLEDSAVYLCASSGFGTEETQYFGPGTRLLVL.

The J gene is TRBJ2-7, the V gene TRBV2; D gene ambiguous. The germline CDR1 and CDR2 sequences are SNHLY and FYNNEI. The CDR3 sequence is 10 residues long. V was cut by 3 bases and J by 7 bases, with 4 bases left in between. This CDR3 reads CASSEEEQYF. The DNA for the CDR3 is TGTGCCAGCAGTGAGGAGGAGCAGTACTTC.

The V and J genes are TRBV27 and TRBJ2-3; 10 bases align to TRBD2. The CDR3 runs to 19 residues. The junction had 12 bases not matched to a gene; V was cut back by 2 bases and J by 1 base. Germline V gene sequence: CDR1 MNHEY, CDR2 SMNVEV (reference sequence). The CDR3 here is CASSLVRGAGGRGTDTQYF. In DNA, the CDR3 is TGTGCCAGCAGTTTAGTTCGTGGAGCGGGGGGGCGCGGCACAGATACGCAGTATTTT.

V usage is TRBV6-6 and J usage is TRBJ2-7; maybe TRBD2 (6 bases). Germline CDR1 MNHNY, CDR2 SVGAGI (reference sequence). The V and J ends lost 6 bases and 1 base respectively, with 16 bases between them. There are 15 residues in the CDR3. As DNA, the CDR3 is TGTGCCAGCAGCCTCCGGGACTTGGTTTCCTACGAGCAGTACTTC. Translated, it gives CASSLRDLVSYEQYF.

The chain recombines TRBV5-6 with TRBJ1-5; D possibly corresponds to TRBD1 (5 bases). V lost 1 base, J lost 7 bases, and 15 bases lay in between. This CDR3 region has 15 residues. The germline V gene encodes CDR1 SGHDT and CDR2 YYEEEE. CDR3 amino acids: CASSLMGQGLQPQHF. Here the CDR3 DNA reads TGTGCCAGCAGCTTGATGGGGCAGGGTCTGCAGCCCCAGCATTTT.

V and J are TRBV27 and TRBJ2-5; 7 bases map to TRBD1. The CDR3 runs 16 residues. V was pared by 6 bases and J by 2 bases, with 12 bases of the junction left unmatched. CDR1 and CDR2 (germline): MNHEY, SMNVEV (reference sequence). The CDR3 bases are TGTGCCAGCAGACCCGGTACAGGGGTCCCACAAGAGACCCAGTACTTC. This sequence encodes CASRPGTGVPQETQYF.

The gene calls are TRBV14 and TRBJ1-6, with D perhaps matching TRBD1 (5 bases). Between the trimmed V and J ends, which lost 8 bases and 7 bases, there was a span of 12 bases. The CDR3 runs to 13 residues. Germline loops: CDR1 SGHDN, CDR2 FVKESK. CDR3 DNA: TGTGCCAGCCACGGACAACAAAATTCACCCCTCCACTTT. Translating it yields CASHGQQNSPLHF.